This T cell receptor beta chain stems from a study of beta chain features in type 1 diabetes. About this clone: Its antigen is as yet unknown.

Study findings and constraints: A closer apparent resemblance between naive, central memory and Treg TCRB repertoires was seen in patients than in healthy donors. Shorter TCRB CDR3s, moderately but significantly so, were found in Type 1 diabetes patients in all four CD4+ subsets.

The authors reverse transcribed all of the isolated RNA, so sequencing captured expressed TCRB transcripts. The assay was immunoSEQ multiplex PCR, and TCRdb's table has in-frame clones only and misses some. The table includes roughly 250,000 clones, over 8.5% detected once. Sorting with CD45RO/CCR7/CD25/CD127/CD95/CD27 yielded naive, central memory, regulatory and stem-like memory CD4+ cells. Input material: naive CD4+ T cells from blood. This clonotype originated in a woman between 18 and 29 years old in good health.

CDR3 protein: CATSRDHSGANVLTF. CDR3 sequence (DNA): TGTGCCACCAGCAGAGACCACTCTGGGGCCAACGTCCTGACTTTC. J is TRBJ2-6 and V is TRBV15; D gene ambiguous. CDR1 and CDR2 from the germline V gene are LNHNV and YYDKDF (reference sequence). V shed 0 bases and J shed 0 bases, with 3 bases lying between them. There are 15 residues in the CDR3.